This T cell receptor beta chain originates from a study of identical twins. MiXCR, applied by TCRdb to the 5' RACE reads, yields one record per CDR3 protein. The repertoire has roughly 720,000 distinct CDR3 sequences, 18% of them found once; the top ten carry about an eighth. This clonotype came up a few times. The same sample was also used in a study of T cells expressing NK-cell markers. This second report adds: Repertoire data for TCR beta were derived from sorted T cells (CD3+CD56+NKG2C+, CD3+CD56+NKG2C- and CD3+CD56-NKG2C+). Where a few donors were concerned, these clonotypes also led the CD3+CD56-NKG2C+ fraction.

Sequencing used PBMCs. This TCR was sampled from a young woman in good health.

The CDR3 bases are TGCAGTGCTACGGGGGAACGGTGGGGCTACACCTTC. It yields the protein CSATGERWGYTF. J is TRBJ1-2 and V is TRBV20-1, with D perhaps matching TRBD1 (5 bases). The germline V gene has CDR1 DFQATT and CDR2 SNEGSKA (reference sequence). The CDR3 is made up of 12 amino acids. With 4 bases removed from V and 8 bases from J, the gap between germline ends came to 14 bases.